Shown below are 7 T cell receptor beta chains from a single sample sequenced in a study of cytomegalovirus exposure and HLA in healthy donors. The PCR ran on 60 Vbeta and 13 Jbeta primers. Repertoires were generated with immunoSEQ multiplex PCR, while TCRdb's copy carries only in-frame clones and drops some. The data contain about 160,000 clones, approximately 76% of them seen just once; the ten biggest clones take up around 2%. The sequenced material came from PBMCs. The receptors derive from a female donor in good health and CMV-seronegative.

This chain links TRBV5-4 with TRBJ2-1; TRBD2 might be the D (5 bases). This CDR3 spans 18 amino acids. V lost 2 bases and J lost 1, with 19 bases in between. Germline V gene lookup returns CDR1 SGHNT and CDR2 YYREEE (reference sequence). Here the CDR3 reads CASSFASGPQSSYNEQFF. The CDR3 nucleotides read TGTGCCAGCAGCTTCGCGAGCGGCCCCCAATCATCCTACAATGAGCAGTTCTTC.

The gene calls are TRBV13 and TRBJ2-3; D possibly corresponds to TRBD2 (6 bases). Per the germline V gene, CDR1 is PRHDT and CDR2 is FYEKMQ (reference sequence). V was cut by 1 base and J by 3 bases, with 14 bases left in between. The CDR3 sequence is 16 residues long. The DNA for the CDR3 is TGTGCCAGCAGCTTAGTCCCTAGCGAGCGGACAGATACGCAGTATTTT. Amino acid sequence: CASSLVPSERTDTQYF.

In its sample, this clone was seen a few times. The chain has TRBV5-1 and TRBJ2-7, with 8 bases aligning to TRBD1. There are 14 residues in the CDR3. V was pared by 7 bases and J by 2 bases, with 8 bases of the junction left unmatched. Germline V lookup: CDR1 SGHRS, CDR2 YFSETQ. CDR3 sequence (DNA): TGCGCCAGCGGGACAGGTGGCCCCACCTACGAGCAGTACTTC. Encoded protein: CASGTGGPTYEQYF.

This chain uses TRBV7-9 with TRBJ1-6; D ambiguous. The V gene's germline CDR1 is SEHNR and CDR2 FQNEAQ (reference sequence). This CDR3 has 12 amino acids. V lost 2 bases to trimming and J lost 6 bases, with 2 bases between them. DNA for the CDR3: TGTGCCAGCAGCTTACGTAATTCACCCCTCCACTTT. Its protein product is CASSLRNSPLHF. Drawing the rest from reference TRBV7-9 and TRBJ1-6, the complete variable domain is DTGVSQNPRHKITKRGQNVTFRCDPISEHNRLYWYRQTLGQGPEFLTYFQNEAQLEKSRLLSDRFSAERPKGSFSTLEIQRTEQGDSAMYLCASSLRNSPLHFGNGTRLTVT.

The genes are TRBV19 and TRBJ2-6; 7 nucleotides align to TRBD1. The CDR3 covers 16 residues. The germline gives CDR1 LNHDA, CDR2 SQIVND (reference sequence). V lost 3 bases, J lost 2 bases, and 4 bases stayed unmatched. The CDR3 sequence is CASSIPTGPGANVLTF. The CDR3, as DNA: TGTGCCAGTAGTATCCCGACAGGGCCTGGGGCCAACGTCCTGACTTTC.

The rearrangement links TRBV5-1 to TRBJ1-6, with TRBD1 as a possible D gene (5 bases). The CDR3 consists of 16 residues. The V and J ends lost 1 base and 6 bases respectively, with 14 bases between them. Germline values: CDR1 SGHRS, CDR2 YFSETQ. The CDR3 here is CASSLKTGGLNSPLHF. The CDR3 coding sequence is TGCGCCAGCAGCTTGAAGACGGGGGGTCTTAATTCACCCCTCCACTTT.

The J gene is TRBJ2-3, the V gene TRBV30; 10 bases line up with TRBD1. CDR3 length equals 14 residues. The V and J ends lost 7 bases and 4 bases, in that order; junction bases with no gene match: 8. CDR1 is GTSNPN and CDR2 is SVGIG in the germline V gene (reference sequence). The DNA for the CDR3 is TGTGCCTCCCCGGGACAGGGGTACGCAGATACGCAGTATTTT. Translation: CASPGQGYADTQYF.